Listed below are T cell receptor beta chains from one sample, sequenced in a study of response to subunit inactivated influenza vaccine. MiXCR, applied by TCRdb to the RT-PCR reads, yields one record per CDR3 protein. The sample holds 600,000 to 850,000 distinct CDR3 sequences; approximately 15% are singletons and the top ten take less than 8.5%. Material: PBMCs from blood, obtained approximately 15 days before vaccination. The source of these receptors is a man aged 45 to 65 who received an inactivated influenza vaccine. Both conserved end residues are trimmed from each CDR3.

len: 11; v_gene: TRBV6-2/TRBV6-3; CDR3aa: ASSYSRAEEQY
len: 14; v_gene: TRBV12-3/TRBV12-4; CDR3aa: ASSRSTGLGNQPQH
len: 11; v_gene: TRBV29-1; CDR3aa: SVEKGRENIQY
len: 11; v_gene: TRBV12-3/TRBV12-4; CDR3aa: ASSLGLAMTQY
len: 11; v_gene: TRBV20-1; CDR3aa: SAVPAGTDTQY
len: 13; v_gene: TRBV5-1; CDR3aa: ASRSPGLASGTQY
len: 13; v_gene: TRBV18; CDR3aa: ASSPIRANTGELF
len: 14; v_gene: TRBV7-8; CDR3aa: ASSPRTSSGLETQY
len: 13; v_gene: TRBV5-1; CDR3aa: ASSPGRGSSYEQY
len: 15; v_gene: TRBV28; CDR3aa: ASSPAPKDRVAETQY
len: 15; v_gene: TRBV12-3/TRBV12-4; CDR3aa: ASIPSGLAGGWGELF
len: 14; v_gene: TRBV6-1; CDR3aa: ASTPSGTGTTGELF
len: 13; v_gene: TRBV4-1; CDR3aa: ASSQDDGGAYEQY
len: 11; v_gene: TRBV7-2; CDR3aa: ASSLMVLGLET
len: 13; v_gene: TRBV12-3/TRBV12-4; CDR3aa: ASRAGTATNYGYT
len: 11; v_gene: TRBV11-3; CDR3aa: ASGGTGEDTQY
len: 10; v_gene: TRBV29-1; CDR3aa: SVESQRETQY
len: 11; v_gene: TRBV4-1; CDR3aa: ASSQANTDTQY
len: 11; v_gene: TRBV12-3/TRBV12-4; CDR3aa: ASSFGGVDEQF
len: 15; v_gene: TRBV4-2; CDR3aa: ASSQDSAGHRIYGYT
len: 11; v_gene: TRBV2; CDR3aa: ASITAGEAEQF
len: 9; v_gene: TRBV27; CDR3aa: AKLGGGTQY